This T cell receptor (beta chain) came from a study of technical replicates of blood from a handful of donors. The CDR3 contains 13 residues. Trimming took off 0 bases at V and 7 bases at J, with 7 bases between the two ends. The germline gives CDR1 MNHEY, CDR2 SMNVEV (reference sequence). The repertoire was sequenced with immunoSEQ multiplex PCR; TCRdb's copy has only in-frame clones and lacks some. The profile shows about 44,000 clones, about 96% of them singletons. The clonotype originates from a human donor in good health. Material for sequencing was T cells isolated from PBMCs. This chain links TRBV27 with TRBJ1-5; no clear D. CDR3 residues: CASSLSLRQPQHF. CDR3 sequence (DNA): TGTGCCAGCAGTTTATCCTTGAGGCAGCCCCAGCATTTT.